This TCR beta chain was obtained from a study of blood T cell repertoires in COVID-19. Overall study context: Samples representing acute and convalescent COVID-19 were sourced from the United States, Italy and Spain. T cells, B-cell-depleted T cells, or PBMCs provided the cDNA or gDNA that served as material.

This CDR3 has 17 amino acids. V trimming: 1 base; J trimming: 6 bases; junction bases outside the gene matches: 11. Germline CDR1 reads LGHDT; CDR2 reads YNNKEL (reference sequence). This clone was counted only a few times. In the source study's methods: How many nucleated cells were present was estimated from reference gene primer amplification. Repertoires were generated with immunoSEQ multiplex PCR, while TCRdb's copy carries only in-frame clones and drops some. V and J calls and clone size are as listed in that table; D and trimming were resolved from the DNA. This sample has about 110,000 clones, with approximately 80% found just once.

J is TRBJ2-1 and V is TRBV3-1 (or the pseudogene TRBV3-2); 8 bases line up with TRBD2. The sequence was obtained from a woman between 70 and 85 years old with acute or convalescent COVID-19. Sequenced input: peripheral blood. CDR3 amino acids: CASSQGSRSGGANEQFF. The CDR3 nucleotides read TGTGCCAGCAGCCAAGGATCCAGAAGCGGGGGAGCCAATGAGCAGTTCTTC.